The 20 T cell receptor beta chains in this list originate from one sample, sequenced in a study of CD8+CD57+ T cells in acquired aplastic anemia. CD8+CD57+ cell expansion had been shown by flow cytometry in patients chosen for sequencing. The template for TCR beta VDJ and CDR3 sequence profiling was genomic DNA. TCRdb independently ran MiXCR on the reads; one entry per CDR3 protein. The sample includes about 200,000 distinct CDR3 sequences, 50% to 70% of them seen just once. Sequencing was performed on sorted CD4+, CD8+, or CD8+CD57+ T cells (not recorded which) from PBMCs. These receptors were taken from a human donor with aplastic anemia.

The rearrangement uses TRBV2 and TRBJ1-5, with D maybe TRBD1 (5 bases). The CDR3 sequence is 12 residues long. Germline V gene data show CDR1 as SNHLY and CDR2 as FYNNEI. The V end was cut by 11 bases, the J end by 1 base, with 9 bases between. The CDR3: CASEGSNQPQHF. DNA of the CDR3: TGTGCCTCAGAGGGGAGCAATCAGCCCCAGCATTTT.

This chain joins TRBV25-1 and TRBJ1-6; D unclear. This CDR3 has 17 amino acids. V shed 1 base and J shed 5 bases, with 15 bases lying between them. CDR1 MGHDK and CDR2 SYGVNS come from the germline V gene. The CDR3: CASSESPLGIDNSPLHF. CDR3 DNA sequence: TGTGCCAGCAGTGAATCCCCACTCGGGATTGATAATTCACCCCTCCACTTT.

This clonotype was seen only a few times. The V and J genes are TRBV5-4 and TRBJ2-1; D gene ambiguous. The germline CDR1 and CDR2 sequences are SGHNT and YYREEE (reference sequence). The CDR3 runs to 12 residues. Between the trimmed V and J ends, which lost 1 base and 6 bases, there was a span of 5 bases. The CDR3 DNA reads as TGTGCCAGCAGCTTGAACTCCAATGAGCAGTTCTTC. Its protein product is CASSLNSNEQFF.

This rearrangement joins TRBV2 to TRBJ1-5; D is unresolved. The CDR3 spans 14 residues. The V and J ends lost 6 bases and 0 bases respectively, with 9 bases between them. CDR1 is SNHLY and CDR2 is FYNNEI in the germline V gene. The CDR3 DNA is TGTGCCAGCAGCGCAAGTAGTAGCAATCAGCCCCAGCATTTT. Translation: CASSASSSNQPQHF.

V usage is TRBV19 and J usage is TRBJ2-3; 10 positions match TRBD1. Germline assignment: CDR1 LNHDA and CDR2 SQIVND (reference sequence). The CDR3 runs to 14 residues. V lost 5 bases, J lost 4 bases, and 3 bases stayed unmatched. CDR3 residues: CASSDRGLSDTQYF. The CDR3 DNA sequence: TGTGCCAGTAGTGACAGGGGGCTTTCAGATACGCAGTATTTT.

This clonotype was recorded many times. Here the CDR3 reads CASSPPRLAGGGDTQYF. The CDR3 DNA reads as TGTGCCAGCAGCCCCCCACGACTAGCGGGGGGGGGGGATACGCAGTATTTT. The chain links TRBV12-3 or TRBV12-4 to TRBJ2-3, with 14 bases aligning to TRBD2. This CDR3 spans 17 amino acids. V was clipped by 6 bases and J by 6 bases; unmatched bases: 11.

The rearrangement joins TRBV7-9 to TRBJ2-3; D gene uncertain. Trimming shortened V by 3 bases and J by 6 bases, and 4 bases separated the two germline ends. The CDR3 length is 11 residues. Germline CDR1 reads SEHNR; CDR2 reads FQNEAQ (reference sequence). Here the CDR3 DNA reads TGTGCCAGCAGCTTTTCGGATACGCAGTATTTT. This codes for CASSFSDTQYF. Drawing the rest from reference TRBV7-9 and TRBJ2-3, the complete variable domain is DTGVSQNPRHKITKRGQNVTFRCDPISEHNRLYWYRQTLGQGPEFLTYFQNEAQLEKSRLLSDRFSAERPKGSFSTLEIQRTEQGDSAMYLCASSFSDTQYFGPGTRLTVL.

As for this clonotype: At one boundary the junction diverges from the germline segment, which might be a read error. The chain combines TRBV12-3 or TRBV12-4 with TRBJ2-1; the match to TRBD2 covers 7 bases. The CDR3 has 17 amino acids. This CDR3 reads CAGSLMTGTITYNEQFF. In DNA, the CDR3 is TGTGCCGGCAGTTTAATGACCGGGACTATTACCTACAATGAGCAGTTCTTC.

This clonotype appeared a single time. This sequence joins TRBV20-1 and TRBJ2-7; D is possibly TRBD1 (6 bases). The CDR3 runs 12 residues. V was cut by 3 bases and J by 5 bases, with 11 bases left in between. Germline CDR1 is DFQATT and CDR2 is SNEGSKA (reference sequence). CDR3 bases: TGCAGTGCTAGGGGGGCAGGCCACGAGCAGTACTTC. Translated, it gives CSARGAGHEQYF.

The chain links TRBV9 to TRBJ2-5; TRBD1 matches 10 bases. The J segment lost 5 bases and the V segment lost 7 bases, leaving 17 bases of the junction unmatched. The CDR3 has 17 amino acids. Germline V gives CDR1 SGDLS, CDR2 YYNGEE. The CDR3: CASRDRGHHNGRETQYF. CDR3 nucleotide sequence: TGTGCCAGCCGGGACAGGGGCCATCACAACGGGAGGGAGACCCAGTACTTC.

This chain joins TRBV29-1 and TRBJ1-2; 7 nucleotides line up with TRBD1. With V trimmed by 5 bases and J by 8 bases, 17 bases remained unmatched. This CDR3 contains 15 residues. Germline CDR1 is SQVTM and CDR2 is ANQGSEA. The CDR3 sequence: CSVPSHRDRSWGYTF. The CDR3 DNA reads as TGCAGCGTTCCCTCCCACCGGGACAGATCGTGGGGCTACACCTTC.

The genes are TRBV24-1 and TRBJ2-1; D is undetermined. Deletions cut 5 bases from V and 2 bases from J, with 9 bases between. Per germline, CDR1 KGHDR and CDR2 SFDVKD. The CDR3 has 14 amino acids. The CDR3 DNA reads as TGTGCCACCAGTGCATGGGGAACCTACAATGAGCAGTTCTTC. The encoded protein is CATSAWGTYNEQFF.

As regards this clonotype: This is likely a read error, given that the CDR3 carries no conserved phenylalanine or tryptophan at its end. The chain uses TRBV15 and TRBJ2-5; no definite D call. The V end lost 0 bases, the J end lost 1 base, and 6 bases lay between the germline ends. CDR3 size: 14 residues. Germline CDR1 and CDR2: LNHNV and YYDKDF (reference sequence). CDR3 protein: CATSRDSPQETQYL. CDR3 nucleotides: TGTGCCACCAGCAGAGATAGCCCCCAAGAGACCCAGTACTTG.

The rearrangement links TRBV11-2 to TRBJ2-3; 11 nucleotides agree with TRBD2. Trimming removed 6 bases from V and 0 bases from J; junction bases left unmatched: 5. The CDR3 is 16 amino acids. Germline loops: CDR1 SGHAT, CDR2 FQNNGV. In DNA, the CDR3 is TGTGCCAGCAGATACATAGCGGGGGGGAGCACAGATACGCAGTATTTT. Protein sequence: CASRYIAGGSTDTQYF.

This chain uses TRBV4-1 with TRBJ1-2, with D possibly being TRBD1 (5 bases). Trimming removed 2 bases from V and 4 bases from J, with 8 bases in between. Per germline, CDR1 MGHRA and CDR2 YSYEKL. This CDR3 spans 13 amino acids. In DNA, the CDR3 is TGCGCCAGCAGCCAAAAAGACAGCTATGGCTACACCTTC. Translated: CASSQKDSYGYTF.

The V and J genes are TRBV19 and TRBJ2-5; perhaps D is TRBD1 or TRBD2 (5 bases each). The CDR3 consists of 12 residues. Trimming stripped 3 bases from V and 6 bases from J, with 8 bases between. CDR1 is LNHDA, CDR2 SQIVND, per germline (reference sequence). The CDR3 region is CASSMQGQTQYF. In nucleotides, the CDR3 is TGTGCCAGTAGTATGCAGGGACAGACCCAGTACTTC.

This clonotype was observed a single time. The chain recombines TRBV7-2 with TRBJ2-7; D gene unclear. CDR1 SGHTA and CDR2 FQGNSA come from the germline V gene. The CDR3 totals 13 residues. V was trimmed by 4 bases and J by 6 bases, leaving 13 bases between them. The CDR3 spells CASSSNPGGEQYF. The CDR3 nucleotides read TGTGCCAGCAGCTCCAACCCAGGTGGCGAGCAGTACTTC.

There are a few counts of this clonotype. The rearrangement uses TRBV11-2 and TRBJ2-7; TRBD1 matches at 7 bases. V gave up 5 bases and J gave up 7 bases; unmatched junction bases: 17. Germline-derived CDR1 and CDR2 are SGHAT and FQNNGV. The CDR3 has 16 residues. CDR3 coding DNA: TGTGCCAGCAGCCAAAGGCACGGGACAGCCTCCCAGGAGCAGTACTTC. Residues: CASSQRHGTASQEQYF.

This chain links TRBV7-2 with TRBJ2-5; maybe TRBD1 (8 bases). Germline-derived CDR1 and CDR2 are SGHTA and FQGNSA. The CDR3 has 14 residues. The V and J ends lost 6 bases and 4 bases respectively, with 15 bases between them. CDR3 in DNA: TGTGCCAGCAGGAATACAGGGGGGGGAGAGACCCAGTACTTC. The encoded protein is CASRNTGGGETQYF.

V usage is TRBV5-1 and J usage is TRBJ2-5; 14 nucleotides agree with TRBD2. CDR1 and CDR2 (germline): SGHRS, YFSETQ. There are 13 residues in the CDR3. The ends lost 4 bases at V and 11 bases at J; junction bases unmatched: 4. CDR3 loop: CASSPGTSGRQYF. CDR3 nucleotide sequence: TGCGCCAGCAGCCCCGGGACTAGCGGGAGACAGTACTTC.